The present entry profiles one TCR beta chain with its context. Its antigen is as yet unknown. This sample stems from a study of vaccination and CD4 T cells after COVID-19. The CDR3 totals 14 residues. Germline loops: CDR1 LNHDA, CDR2 SQIVND (reference sequence). V was clipped by 5 bases and J by 5 bases, with 15 bases between them. Treatment specified: roughly 10-day PBMC culture with coronavirus spike peptide pools or control peptides (ViraFEST assay). Cultured CD4+ T cells had their DNA profiled by the Oncomine TCR Beta short-read assay. TCRdb ran MiXCR on the PCR reads and lists one entry per CDR3 protein. The repertoire consists of under 9,000 distinct CDR3 sequences, with 55% to 70% occurring once and the leading ten covering about 16%.

The genes are TRBV19 and TRBJ2-5; D might be TRBD2 (6 bases). This TCR came from a human donor with COVID-19. Source: cultured CD4+ T cells from blood, taken after SARS-CoV-2 vaccination. The CDR3, as DNA: TGTGCCAGTAGTTGGCCAGGGAGGTGGGAGACCCAGTACTTC. This sequence encodes CASSWPGRWETQYF.